These 4 T cell receptor beta chains originate from one sample sequenced in a study of T cell responses to AZD1222 COVID-19 vaccine. Repertoires were generated with immunoSEQ multiplex PCR, while TCRdb's copy carries only in-frame clones and drops some. This repertoire shows over 100,000 clones, 85% to 90% found once; its top ten account for 9.5% to 15%. Source: peripheral blood, taken on day 0 of AZD1222 vaccination. The origin of the receptors is an adult in good health.

The rearrangement uses TRBV10-3 and TRBJ2-1; 8 bases are shared with TRBD2. This CDR3 has 14 residues. The junction had 3 bases not matched to a gene; V was cut back by 2 bases and J by 6 bases. Per the germline V gene, CDR1 is ENHRY and CDR2 is SYGVKD. The CDR3 spells CAISEREGGNEQFF. The CDR3, as DNA: TGTGCCATCAGTGAGCGGGAGGGGGGCAATGAGCAGTTCTTC.

The chain is built from TRBV3-1 (or the pseudogene TRBV3-2) and TRBJ1-6; 8 bases agree with TRBD1. The V gene end was trimmed by 4 bases and the J gene end by 7 bases; junction bases not matched to a gene: 3. Germline values: CDR1 LGHDT, CDR2 YNNKEL (reference sequence). The CDR3 has 14 amino acids. The CDR3: CASSPRTGNSPLHF. The CDR3 nucleotides are TGTGCCAGCAGCCCCCGGACAGGGAATTCACCCCTCCACTTT.

V is TRBV19 and J is TRBJ2-2; 9 bases agree with TRBD1. V lost 6 bases, J lost 3 bases, and 8 bases stayed unmatched. The CDR3 runs 16 residues. Per germline, CDR1 LNHDA and CDR2 SQIVND (reference sequence). CDR3 region: CASSLWDRDDTGELFF. DNA of the CDR3: TGTGCCAGTAGCCTTTGGGACAGGGACGACACCGGGGAGCTGTTTTTT.

The chain uses TRBV7-2 and TRBJ2-7; D possibly corresponds to TRBD1 (5 bases). The germline CDR1 and CDR2 sequences are SGHTA and FQGNSA. The CDR3 spans 14 residues. Trimming took 0 bases from V and 6 from J, leaving 12 bases between them. In nucleotides, the CDR3 is TGTGCCAGCAGCTTAGCGAACAGGTTCGGCGAGCAGTACTTC. This gives the protein CASSLANRFGEQYF.